Listed below are T cell receptor beta chains from one sample, sequenced in a study of PD-1 blockade in mismatch repair-deficient tumors. Data came from immunoSEQ multiplex PCR; TCRdb stores just in-frame clones and leaves some out. The sample shows more than 50,000 clones, approximately 88% of them seen only once. The starting material was peripheral blood, obtained 52 weeks after starting pembrolizumab. Receptors originate from an adult with mismatch repair-deficient cancer. Both conserved end residues are part of each CDR3. A D gene is named only where the DNA matches it firmly. Rows give clone size only sometimes, using once, few, many, or a class for an expanded clone.

D	size	J	V	DNA	CDR3
.	.	TRBJ2-5	TRBV5-1	TGCGCCAGCAGCTTGGACAGAGAAGAGACCCAGTACTTC	CASSLDREETQYF
TRBD1	.	TRBJ2-3	TRBV4-1	TGCGCCAGCAGCCAGGCAGACAGGGGGCTAGCCGATACGCAGTATTTT	CASSQADRGLADTQYF
TRBD1	.	TRBJ2-6	TRBV19	TGTGCCAGTAGTATTCAGGGGGCGGAAGGGGCCAACGTCCTGACTTTC	CASSIQGAEGANVLTF
.	.	TRBJ2-1	TRBV4-1	TGCGCCAGCAGCCAAGATAGCGAACCCAGGGGCCCTTACAATGAGCAGTTCTTC	CASSQDSEPRGPYNEQFF
.	.	TRBJ2-2	TRBV7-3	TGTGCCAGCAGCGGTGGAGGGATGGGCGGGGAGCTGTTTTTT	CASSGGGMGGELFF
.	once	TRBJ2-1	TRBV5-1	TGCGCCAGCAGCTTGGCCTGGGGGAATGAGCAGTTCTTC	CASSLAWGNEQFF
.	.	TRBJ2-7	TRBV9	TGTGCCAGCAGCGTAGGGGCAGCCCACGCCTACGAGCAGTACTTC	CASSVGAAHAYEQYF
.	.	TRBJ2-1	TRBV5-6	TGTGCCAGCAGCGTACACAATGAGCAGTTCTTC	CASSVHNEQFF
TRBD2	once	TRBJ2-1	TRBV5-5	TGTGCCAGCAGCTTTCTAGCGGGAGCGGGCGATGAGCAGTTCTTC	CASSFLAGAGDEQFF
TRBD2	.	TRBJ2-7	TRBV2	TGTGCCAGCACCGCGACTAGCGGGGCGGGCGAGCAGTACTTC	CASTATSGAGEQYF
.	.	TRBJ2-7	TRBV7-6	TGTGCCAGCAGCTTAGAACCCCCCGGTTACGAGCAGTACTTC	CASSLEPPGYEQYF
TRBD2	once	TRBJ2-7	TRBV4-1	TGCGCCAGCAGGGGACTAGACGAGCAGTACTTC	CASRGLDEQYF
.	once	TRBJ2-2	TRBV27	TGTGCCAGCAGTTTTTCGATCGCCGGGGAGCTGTTTTTT	CASSFSIAGELFF
.	.	TRBJ2-1	TRBV30	TGTGCCTGGAGTGTAATGCGGAATGAGCAGTTCTTC	CAWSVMRNEQFF
.	.	TRBJ2-7	TRBV4-1	TGCGCCAGCAGCCTATCGGGACAACTGACCTACGAGCAGTACTTC	CASSLSGQLTYEQYF
.	.	TRBJ2-7	TRBV7-6	TGTGCCAGCGGGCACAGGGACTACGAGCAGTACTTC	CASGHRDYEQYF
TRBD2	.	TRBJ2-7	TRBV27	TGTGCCAGCAGTTCCTGGACTAGCGGGAGCCTCCGGCTCTACGAGCAGTACTTC	CASSSWTSGSLRLYEQYF
.	.	TRBJ2-6	TRBV10-2	TGCGCCAGCGCGATCGGTGGGGCCAACGTCCTGACTTTC	CASAIGGANVLTF
TRBD2	.	TRBJ2-7	TRBV7-2	TGTGCCAGCAGCAACCTCGGGACTAGCGGGAGCCACGAGCAGTACTTC	CASSNLGTSGSHEQYF
.	.	TRBJ1-4	TRBV27	TGTGCCAGCAGTTTAATTACCGCCAGGGTAGGTGAAAAACTGTTTTTT	CASSLITARVGEKLFF
.	.	TRBJ1-2	TRBV10-3	TGTGCCATCAGTGAGTCGATCCGGGGGAATTTGGATGTGGATGGCTACACCTTC	CAISESIRGNLDVDGYTF
TRBD1	.	TRBJ2-7	TRBV10-3	TGTGCCATCAAGACAGGGGGCTACGAGCAGTACTTC	CAIKTGGYEQYF
TRBD2	.	TRBJ2-1	TRBV5-8	TGTGCCAGCAGCCCTCGGGTAGCGGGAGCTAATGAGCAGTTCTTC	CASSPRVAGANEQFF
TRBD1	.	TRBJ1-4	TRBV7-9	TGTGCTAGCCGACAGGGCCCGAATGAAAAACTGTTTTTT	CASRQGPNEKLFF
.	.	TRBJ1-3	TRBV15	TGTGCCACCAGCGGAGGGACGGCCGGAAACACCATATATTTT	CATSGGTAGNTIYF
TRBD1	.	TRBJ2-2	TRBV15	TGTGCCACCAGCCGGAAGGACAGGTCCCCCGGGGAGCTGTTTTTT	CATSRKDRSPGELFF
TRBD1	.	TRBJ2-5	TRBV11-2	TGTGCCAGCAGCTTAGTAAGGGACAGAACTCAAGAGACCCAGTACTTC	CASSLVRDRTQETQYF
.	.	TRBJ1-4	TRBV28	TGTGCCAGCAGTTTTGCAGGGACTAATGAAAAACTGTTTTTT	CASSFAGTNEKLFF
.	few	TRBJ2-2	TRBV7-6	TGTGCCAGCAGCTCCTCCCCCCAGTACACCGGGGAGCTGTTTTTT	CASSSSPQYTGELFF
.	.	TRBJ1-5	TRBV30	TGTGCCTTATCAGGAAACCCCAATCAGCCCCAGCATTTT	CALSGNPNQPQHF
.	once	TRBJ2-3	TRBV7-6	TGTGCCAGCAGCTTAGAAACGGGAGTCACAGATACGCAGTATTTT	CASSLETGVTDTQYF
.	.	TRBJ2-6	TRBV5-6	TGTGCCAGCAGCTTGGGCAGGGAGAAGTCTGGGGCCAACGTCCTGACTTTC	CASSLGREKSGANVLTF
.	.	TRBJ2-7	TRBV5-1	TGCGCCAGCAGTACGACAGGCCCCTACGAGCAGTACTTC	CASSTTGPYEQYF
TRBD2	.	TRBJ2-1	TRBV19	TGTGCCAGTAGTATTCAGAGCGGGAGGTCCTACAATGAGCAGTTCTTC	CASSIQSGRSYNEQFF
.	.	TRBJ2-1	TRBV13	TGTGCCAGCAGCCCATATGGAGACTACTCCCCGGGAAATGAGCAGTTCTTC	CASSPYGDYSPGNEQFF
.	.	TRBJ2-7	TRBV5-1	TGCGCCAGCAGCTTGGCAGGAATCTCCTCCTACGAGCAGTACTTC	CASSLAGISSYEQYF
TRBD1	few	TRBJ1-1	TRBV2	TGTGCCAGCAGTTGGACAGGGGGAAACACTGAAGCTTTCTTT	CASSWTGGNTEAFF
.	.	TRBJ1-1	TRBV30	TGTGCCTGGAGCTCGGACGCATTTAGTTGGAACACTGAAGCTTTCTTT	CAWSSDAFSWNTEAFF
TRBD2	.	TRBJ2-2	TRBV4-1	TGCGCCAGCAGCCAAGCTAGCGGGAGGGCCTCTGGGGAGCTGTTTTTT	CASSQASGRASGELFF
TRBD1	.	TRBJ2-3	TRBV30	TGTGCCTGGAGTGCCGACAGGGGGCTGGCAGATACGCAGTATTTT	CAWSADRGLADTQYF
.	.	TRBJ2-7	TRBV21-1	TGTGCCAGCAAGAATAACGTAGCGGGTTCGCCCTACGAGCAGTACTTC	CASKNNVAGSPYEQYF
.	.	TRBJ2-7	TRBV30	TGTGCCTGGAGTTCTGGGGCCGACGAGCAGTACTTC	CAWSSGADEQYF
.	.	TRBJ2-7	TRBV11-3	TGTGCCAGCAGCTCCCGCGAAAACCCCTACGAGCAGTACTTC	CASSSRENPYEQYF
TRBD1	.	TRBJ1-5	TRBV5-1	TGCGCCAGCAGCCGGATAAGGGGACAGGGCATCGATCAGCCCCAGCATTTT	CASSRIRGQGIDQPQHF
.	.	TRBJ1-1	TRBV11-3	TGTGCCAGCAGCCCCAGATTCGGGGGGGCGAGGAACACTGAAGCTTTCTTT	CASSPRFGGARNTEAFF
TRBD1	once	TRBJ1-4	TRBV25-1	TGTGCCAGCACCGAAGGTGAAGGGGGCAACGAAAAACTGTTTTTT	CASTEGEGGNEKLFF
.	.	TRBJ1-4	TRBV14	TGTGCCAGCAGCCAAGATTTGGGAGCAACTAATGAAAAACTGTTTTTT	CASSQDLGATNEKLFF
TRBD1	.	TRBJ1-1	TRBV5-4	TGTGCCAGCAGCTCCCTGGACAGGGCCGGCACTGAAGCTTTCTTT	CASSSLDRAGTEAFF
TRBD2	.	TRBJ2-1	TRBV5-1	TGCGCCAGCAGCTTGTCCCTAGCGGGAGGTAATGAGCAGTTCTTC	CASSLSLAGGNEQFF
.	.	TRBJ2-7	TRBV19	TGTGCCAGTAGTATGGGGGAGGAATACGAGCAGTACTTC	CASSMGEEYEQYF
TRBD1	.	TRBJ2-7	TRBV6-6	TGTGCCAGCAGTATCGGGACAGGGGCGTTGTACGAGCAGTACTTC	CASSIGTGALYEQYF
.	once	TRBJ2-1	TRBV5-4	TGTGCCAGCAGCTTGGTGGCTAATGAGCAGTTCTTC	CASSLVANEQFF
.	once	TRBJ1-2	TRBV7-9	TGTGCCAGCAGCCCCCGAGGTTCGGCTCCTAACTATGGCTACACCTTC	CASSPRGSAPNYGYTF
TRBD2	.	TRBJ2-1	TRBV19	TGTGCCAGTAGTATTCAGGGACTAGCGGGAGGATACAATGAGCAGTTCTTC	CASSIQGLAGGYNEQFF
TRBD2	.	TRBJ2-1	TRBV7-3	TGTGCCAGCAGCTTAACGGGGACTAGCGGGAGAACTTGGGAGCAGTTCTTC	CASSLTGTSGRTWEQFF
.	.	TRBJ2-5	TRBV6-5	TGTGCCAGCAGAATCGGACAGATAGAGACCCAGTACTTC	CASRIGQIETQYF
TRBD1	.	TRBJ2-7	TRBV30	TGTGCCTGGAGCTACAGGGGCGGAGGCTCCTACGAGCAGTACTTC	CAWSYRGGGSYEQYF
.	.	TRBJ2-1	TRBV27	TGTGCCAGCAGCGCCCAGGGGGGCAATGAGCAGTTCTTC	CASSAQGGNEQFF